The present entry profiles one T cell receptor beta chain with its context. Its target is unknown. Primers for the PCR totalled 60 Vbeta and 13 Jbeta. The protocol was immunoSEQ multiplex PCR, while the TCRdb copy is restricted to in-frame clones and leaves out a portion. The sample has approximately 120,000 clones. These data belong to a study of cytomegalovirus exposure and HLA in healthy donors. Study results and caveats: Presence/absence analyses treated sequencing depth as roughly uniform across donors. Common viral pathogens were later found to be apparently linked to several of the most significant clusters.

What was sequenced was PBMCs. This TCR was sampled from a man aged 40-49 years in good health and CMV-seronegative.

CDR3: CASSLWSGTQFSSWPLHF. The CDR3 DNA reads as TGTGCCAGCAGTTTATGGAGTGGAACACAGTTTTCTTCTTGGCCCCTCCACTTT. This rearrangement joins TRBV28 to TRBJ1-6; D not resolved. V was pared by 0 bases and J by 13 bases, with 25 bases between. The CDR3 runs to 18 residues. Germline loops: CDR1 MDHEN, CDR2 SYDVKM.